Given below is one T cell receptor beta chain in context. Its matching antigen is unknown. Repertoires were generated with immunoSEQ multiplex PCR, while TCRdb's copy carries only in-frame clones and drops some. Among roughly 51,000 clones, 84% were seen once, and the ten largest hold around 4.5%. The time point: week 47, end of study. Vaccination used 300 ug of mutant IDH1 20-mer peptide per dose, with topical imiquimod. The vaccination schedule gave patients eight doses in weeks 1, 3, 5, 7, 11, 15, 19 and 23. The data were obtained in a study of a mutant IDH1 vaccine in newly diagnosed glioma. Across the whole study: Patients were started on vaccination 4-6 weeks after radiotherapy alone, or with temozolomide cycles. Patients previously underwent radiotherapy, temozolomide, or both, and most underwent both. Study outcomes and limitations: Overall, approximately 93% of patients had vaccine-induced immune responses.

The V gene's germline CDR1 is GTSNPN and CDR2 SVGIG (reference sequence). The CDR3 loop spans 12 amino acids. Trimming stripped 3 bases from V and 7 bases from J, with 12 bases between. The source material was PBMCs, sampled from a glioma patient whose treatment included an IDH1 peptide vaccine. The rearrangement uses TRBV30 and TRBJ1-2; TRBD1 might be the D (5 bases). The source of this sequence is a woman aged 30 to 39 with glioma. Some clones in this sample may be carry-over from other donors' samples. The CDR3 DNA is TGTGCCTGGAGCGGGACCTCCGGTGGCTACACCTTC. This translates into CAWSGTSGGYTF.